This T cell receptor beta chain was recorded in a study of blood T cells in healthy people across ages. Study-wide results and limits: Diversity estimated from one million T cells was considered an underestimate. Because sorting was not performed, PBMCs prevented conclusive naive versus antigen-experienced comparison.

With a J-beta primer mix and a sample-barcoded 5' primer, a second PCR ran 7 to 11 cycles. TCRdb processed the 5' RACE reads anew with MiXCR; each CDR3 protein has one entry. The repertoire consists of fewer than 750,000 distinct CDR3 sequences, with over 40% occurring once and the leading ten covering roughly 13%. CDR1 and CDR2 from the germline V gene are MNHEY and SMNVEV (reference sequence). V gave up 5 bases and J gave up 0 bases, with 7 bases separating them. This CDR3 is built from 14 residues. Notes on this clonotype: Antigen: not known.

The V and J genes are TRBV27 and TRBJ2-2; no definite D call. Sequenced sample: blood. This receptor was taken from a woman aged 80 or over in good health. This CDR3 reads CASSHIANTGELFF. The CDR3 coding sequence is TGTGCCAGCAGTCACATTGCGAACACCGGGGAGCTGTTTTTT.